The 18 T cell receptor beta chains presented below share a single source sample, sequenced in a study of T cells in tumors after PD-1 blockade. Assay used: immunoSEQ multiplex PCR; TCRdb lists only in-frame clones, some missing. The repertoire holds about 33,000 clones, with around 80% as singletons. The input for sequencing was PBMCs, taken before anti-PD-1 treatment. The receptor set was obtained from a human donor with basal cell carcinoma.

V usage is TRBV3-1 (or the pseudogene TRBV3-2) and J usage is TRBJ1-5; TRBD1 matches 9 bases. V lost 4 bases and J lost 3; bases outside the gene matches: 4. In germline, CDR1 is LGHDT, CDR2 YNNKEL (reference sequence). The CDR3 loop spans 15 amino acids. CDR3 loop: CASSLGQGNNQPQHF. The CDR3 DNA is TGTGCCAGCAGCCTCGGACAGGGGAACAATCAGCCCCAGCATTTT.

This chain connects TRBV6-2 or TRBV6-3 to TRBJ2-3; TRBD1 might be the D (6 bases). The V end lost 0 bases, the J end lost 13 bases, and 20 bases lay between the germline ends. The CDR3 extends over 15 amino acids. The germline gives CDR1 MNHEY, CDR2 SVGEGT. This chain's CDR3 is CASSYSIVVSGQKYF. The CDR3 nucleotides are TGTGCCAGCAGTTACTCGATTGTGGTGTCAGGACAGAAGTATTTT.

The chain couples TRBV19 to TRBJ1-1; 7 nucleotides agree with TRBD1. Trimming at V came to 5 bases and at J to 5 bases, leaving 8 bases not matched to a gene. The CDR3 contains 14 residues. Germline V CDR1 and CDR2: LNHDA, SQIVND (reference sequence). CDR3 sequence reads: CASSPGGGETEAFF. CDR3 DNA: TGTGCCAGTAGTCCAGGGGGAGGGGAGACTGAAGCTTTCTTT.

The rearrangement links TRBV5-6 to TRBJ2-3, with 13 bases identical to TRBD2. CDR3 length: 15 amino acids. Germline V lookup: CDR1 SGHDT, CDR2 YYEEEE. V gave up 2 bases and J gave up 4 bases; unmatched junction bases: 1. CDR3: CASSLLAGGSDTQYF. The CDR3 region has the DNA TGTGCCAGCAGCTTACTAGCGGGAGGGTCAGATACGCAGTATTTT.

This clone was detected only a few times. The chain employs TRBV15 and TRBJ2-3; a weak D match, TRBD2 (5 bases). The ends were cut back, 0 bases at V and 1 base at J, with 8 bases in the middle. This CDR3 has 15 amino acids. The germline V gene encodes CDR1 LNHNV and CDR2 YYDKDF (reference sequence). CDR3 residues: CATSRDPGGTDTQYF. The CDR3 DNA reads as TGTGCCACCAGCAGAGACCCCGGGGGCACAGATACGCAGTATTTT.

The V gene is TRBV5-1, the J gene TRBJ2-1, with no clear D. The CDR3 has 13 amino acids. Germline-derived CDR1 and CDR2 are SGHRS and YFSETQ. Trimming left V 2 bases short and J 4 bases short, with 7 bases between. The CDR3 nucleotides are TGCGCCAGCAGCTTAACGGGTTACAATGAGCAGTTCTTC. Protein: CASSLTGYNEQFF.

The V call is TRBV5-1, the J call TRBJ2-6; 10 bases are shared with TRBD1. Germline V lookup: CDR1 SGHRS, CDR2 YFSETQ. CDR3 length equals 17 residues. Trimming took 3 bases from V and 3 from J; bases not matched to a gene: 6. CDR3 DNA sequence: TGCGCCAGCAGCTCCGGACAGGGGGGGGGTGGGGCCAACGTCCTGACTTTC. This codes for CASSSGQGGGGANVLTF.

The chain recombines TRBV5-1 with TRBJ2-1; 8 bases are shared with TRBD1. This CDR3 comprises 15 residues. Germline CDR1 SGHRS, CDR2 YFSETQ. After removal of 6 bases from V and 4 bases from J, the junction contained 9 bases not matched to a gene. The CDR3 protein is CASIRGPGAYNEQFF. In nucleotides, the CDR3 is TGCGCCAGCATCAGGGGGCCAGGAGCTTACAATGAGCAGTTCTTC.

The rearrangement links TRBV7-9 to TRBJ2-7, with D possibly being TRBD1 (6 bases). The germline V gene encodes CDR1 SEHNR and CDR2 FQNEAQ (reference sequence). V lost 3 bases to trimming and J lost 3 bases, with 18 bases between them. The CDR3 has 16 residues. CDR3 amino acids: CASSFTAGTLSYEQYF. CDR3 in DNA: TGTGCCAGCAGCTTCACGGCCGGGACACTCAGCTACGAGCAGTACTTC.

The chain recombines TRBV20-1 with TRBJ2-5; 11 positions match TRBD2. The CDR3 covers 15 residues. Per the germline V gene, CDR1 is DFQATT and CDR2 is SNEGSKA (reference sequence). Germline trimming cut 3 bases from V and 5 bases from J; bases unmatched to any gene: 8. For the CDR3, the DNA is TGCAGTGCTAGTAATGTACTAGCGGGAGAGGAGACCCAGTACTTC. This gives the protein CSASNVLAGEETQYF.

The chain is built from TRBV9 and TRBJ2-7; D uncertain. Trimming removed 0 bases at V and 2 bases at J, with 9 bases between. CDR1 and CDR2 (germline): SGDLS, YYNGEE. This CDR3 region has 14 residues. The CDR3 loop is CASSVGRKAYEQYF. CDR3 sequence (DNA): TGTGCCAGCAGCGTAGGCCGGAAGGCCTACGAGCAGTACTTC.

This chain joins TRBV15 and TRBJ2-1; 8 bases line up with TRBD2. V lost 0 bases and J lost 2; bases outside the gene matches: 12. CDR3 length: 19 residues. CDR1 and CDR2 (germline): LNHNV, YYDKDF (reference sequence). The DNA of the CDR3 is TGTGCCACCAGCAGAGATTTAGTGGGAGCGGGGGACCCCTACAATGAGCAGTTCTTC. Translated: CATSRDLVGAGDPYNEQFF.

The genes are TRBV10-3 and TRBJ2-5, with 8 positions matching TRBD2. This CDR3 comprises 15 residues. Losses at the gene ends were 5 bases for V and 2 bases for J; bases not matched to a gene: 7. CDR1 and CDR2 (germline): ENHRY, SYGVKD. The CDR3 DNA is TGTGCCATCAGTCCCCGGGGGGGGCCTCAAGAGACCCAGTACTTC. Amino acid sequence: CAISPRGGPQETQYF.

This chain connects TRBV24-1 to TRBJ2-7, with D unclear. The CDR3 consists of 13 residues. Germline CDR1 KGHDR, CDR2 SFDVKD. V lost 4 bases, J lost 0 bases, and 6 bases lay in between. The CDR3, as DNA: TGTGCCACCAGTGAAGGGATCTCCTACGAGCAGTACTTC. Translation: CATSEGISYEQYF.

V and J are TRBV30 and TRBJ2-7; TRBD1 matches 7 bases. Germline assignment: CDR1 GTSNPN and CDR2 SVGIG (reference sequence). CDR3 length: 16 residues. Unmatched junction bases numbered 14, after V lost 2 bases and J lost 4 bases. This CDR3 is CAWSSTPDRLFYEQYF. The DNA for the CDR3 is TGTGCCTGGAGTTCCACCCCGGACAGGCTTTTTTACGAGCAGTACTTC.

J is TRBJ1-2 and V is TRBV7-2; TRBD1 matches 7 bases. V shed 1 base, J shed 6 bases, and the junction held 2 bases outside the gene matches. CDR1 and CDR2 from the germline V gene are SGHTA and FQGNSA. CDR3 length: 13 amino acids. CDR3 sequence: CASSLGDRDGYTF. The CDR3 DNA reads as TGTGCCAGCAGCTTAGGAGACAGGGATGGCTACACCTTC. The whole variable domain, filled in from reference TRBV7-2 and TRBJ1-2, reads GAGVSQSPSNKVTEKGKDVELRCDPISGHTALYWYRQSLGQGLEFLIYFQGNSAPDKSGLPSDRFSAERTGGSVSTLTIQRTQQEDSAVYLCASSLGDRDGYTFGSGTRLTVV.

The chain couples TRBV19 to TRBJ1-5; D ambiguous. The V gene's germline CDR1 is LNHDA and CDR2 SQIVND (reference sequence). The CDR3 contains 17 residues. V shed 5 bases and J shed 4 bases, with 21 bases lying between them. CDR3 residues: CASSLLPGLPRNQPQHF. CDR3 bases: TGTGCCAGTAGTCTTCTTCCGGGCCTCCCTAGAAATCAGCCCCAGCATTTT.

V gene TRBV14 combines with J gene TRBJ1-1; 7 bases match TRBD1. The CDR3 has 17 amino acids. After removal of 6 bases from V and 2 bases from J, the junction contained 15 bases not matched to a gene. Germline lookup yields CDR1 SGHDN and CDR2 FVKESK. CDR3 residues: CASRHSTGTASNTEAFF. CDR3 DNA sequence: TGTGCCAGCAGACATAGCACCGGGACAGCCAGTAACACTGAAGCTTTCTTT. The full variable domain, rest sourced from reference TRBV14 and TRBJ1-1, is EAGVTQFPSHSVIEKGQTVTLRCDPISGHDNLYWYRRVMGKEIKFLLHFVKESKQDESGMPNNRFLAERTGGTYSTLKVQPAELEDSGVYFCASRHSTGTASNTEAFFGQGTRLTVV.